What follows is one TCR beta chain and its context. Clones were sequenced by immunoSEQ multiplex PCR, and TCRdb holds only the in-frame ones, with some missing. The sample has approximately 89,000 clones; more than 75% are singletons. The sample is drawn from a study of control samples from healthy donors and cancer patients. Germline values: CDR1 SGHRS, CDR2 YFSETQ. The CDR3 runs 13 residues. The V and J ends lost 0 bases and 8 bases respectively, with 8 bases between them. The clonotype comes from a man in his fifties in good health. This chain connects TRBV5-1 to TRBJ1-4; D gene uncertain. Sequenced input: blood. The CDR3 DNA follows: TGCGCCAGCAGCTTGGTGGCGGACGAAAAACTGTTTTTT. Protein sequence: CASSLVADEKLFF.